This T cell receptor beta chain is from a study of human T cells and chemical hapten exposure. On the study more broadly: Across samples, TCR yields varied, mostly owing to small differences in pooled library volumes.

V was cut by 4 bases and J by 4 bases, with 17 bases left in between. The CDR3 runs 17 residues. CDR1 is LGHNT, CDR2 FRNRAP, per germline. As concerns this clonotype: Its antigen is not known.

The library attached unique molecular identifiers to individual cDNA molecules. Methods used by the authors: Across samples, TCR counts had a median of around 100,000 and ranged from roughly 23,224 to 750,000. From the RACE reads, TCRdb called clonotypes with MiXCR, one entry per CDR3 protein. The V and J calls follow TCRdb's processing rather than the paper's. The sample records about 80,000 distinct CDR3 sequences, over 6.5% being singletons. Time point specified: healthy volunteer bleed at 6 weeks. Total RNA was isolated from unfractionated whole blood. Findings and caveats of the study: TCRs exceeding 1 in 1000 frequency stayed unchanged with DPC sensitization.

The V call is TRBV12-5, the J call TRBJ2-6, with D tentatively TRBD2 (5 bases). Material: whole blood. The receptor was isolated from a female donor in good health. Some clones in this sample may be carry-over from other donors' samples. CDR3 DNA sequence: TGTGCTAGTGGTTCGCCTGTTGTCCCGGGAGGGGCCAACGTCCTGACTTTC. Translation gives CASGSPVVPGGANVLTF.